Below, 10 T cell receptor beta chains from the same sample are listed, as sequenced in a study of response to subunit inactivated influenza vaccine (dated by TCRdb to the late 2010s). Libraries were constructed by RT-PCR. Sequenced on an Illumina HiSeq 2500. TCRdb took the public reads, trimmed them with fastp at Q25, ran MiXCR for clone calling and kept in-frame beta chains. Rows are unified per CDR3 protein, each entry keeping the most common DNA and genes. This sample is represented by over 750,000 distinct CDR3 sequences; around 21% of them were singletons. The ten most abundant clones make up roughly 10% of the sample. Sequencing used PBMCs from blood, obtained 4 to 6 days after vaccination. The receptors stem from a man aged 45-60 years who received an inactivated influenza vaccine. Donor details come from another sample of the same person, matched by shared clones.

This clonotype was detected only a few times. The chain joins TRBV9 to TRBJ1-1; D is unresolved. The CDR3 is made up of 14 amino acids. CDR1 is SGDLS and CDR2 is YYNGEE in the germline V gene. Trimming took 0 bases from V and 1 from J, leaving 7 bases between them. The CDR3 loop reads CASSVDMGNTEAFF. CDR3 DNA: TGTGCCAGCAGCGTAGATATGGGGAACACTGAAGCTTTCTTT.

This clonotype was seen a handful of times. The V gene is TRBV6-5, the J gene TRBJ2-7; TRBD2 matches at 8 bases. Germline values: CDR1 MNHEY, CDR2 SVGAGI. The CDR3 is 14 amino acids. Trimming took 2 bases from V and 2 from J; bases not matched to a gene: 2. The CDR3: CASSYIAGPYEQYF. In DNA, the CDR3 is TGTGCCAGCAGTTACATAGCGGGACCCTACGAGCAGTACTTC.

The chain couples TRBV20-1 to TRBJ1-2, with 7 bases identical to TRBD1. The length of the CDR3 is 13 residues. J lost 4 bases, V lost 1 base, and 3 bases had no gene match. Per the germline V gene, CDR1 is DFQATT and CDR2 is SNEGSKA (reference sequence). The CDR3 loop reads CSARGGTVYGYTF. The CDR3 DNA follows: TGCAGTGCTAGAGGAGGGACAGTCTATGGCTACACCTTC.

V usage is TRBV5-5 and J usage is TRBJ2-7; no reliable D call. V lost 4 bases, J lost 2 bases, and 13 bases lay in between. The CDR3 consists of 14 residues. Per the germline V gene, CDR1 is SGHKS and CDR2 is YYEKEE (reference sequence). The CDR3 sequence is CASSVSEPAYEQYF. CDR3 coding DNA: TGTGCCAGCAGCGTGTCGGAGCCAGCCTACGAGCAGTACTTC.

The chain uses TRBV3-1 and TRBJ2-4; D might be TRBD2 (6 bases). CDR3 length: 17 amino acids. V was trimmed by 2 bases and J by 2 bases, leaving 16 bases between them. The germline V gene encodes CDR1 LGHDT and CDR2 YNNKEL (reference sequence). The CDR3 sequence: CASSQWGSGMSKNIQYF. CDR3 DNA: TGTGCCAGCAGCCAATGGGGTAGCGGTATGTCCAAAAACATTCAGTACTTC.

The chain combines TRBV12-3 or TRBV12-4 with TRBJ2-7, with TRBD1 as a possible D gene (6 bases). The CDR3 length is 15 residues. V was trimmed by 1 base and J by 0 bases, leaving 10 bases between them. CDR3 region: CASSLEQGPSYEQYF. The CDR3 DNA follows: TGTGCCAGCAGTTTAGAGCAGGGGCCCTCCTACGAGCAGTACTTC.

This clonotype has more than one count but fewer than ten. The chain is built from TRBV7-9 and TRBJ2-2; D unclear. The CDR3 contains 11 residues. Germline V gene lookup returns CDR1 SEHNR and CDR2 FQNEAQ (reference sequence). V gave up 8 bases and J gave up 8 bases, with 9 bases separating them. The CDR3 sequence: CASAMEGELFF. CDR3 sequence (DNA): TGTGCCAGCGCTATGGAAGGGGAGCTGTTTTTT.

Only one count was recorded for this clonotype. The chain recombines TRBV6-6 with TRBJ2-1, with a tentative D call TRBD2 (7 bases). CDR1 MNHNY and CDR2 SVGAGI come from the germline V gene (reference sequence). The V and J ends lost 11 bases and 3 bases respectively, with 11 bases between them. This CDR3 comprises 12 residues. This chain's CDR3 is CAGGANYNEQFF. Written as DNA, the CDR3 is TGTGCCGGGGGGGCTAACTACAATGAGCAGTTCTTC.

The rearrangement uses TRBV20-1 and TRBJ1-1; TRBD1 might be the D (5 bases). The CDR3 runs to 13 residues. Germline V gene lookup returns CDR1 DFQATT and CDR2 SNEGSKA (reference sequence). V was cut by 3 bases and J by 1 base, with 9 bases left in between. CDR3 DNA: TGCAGTGCTAGGAACAGGCAGAACACTGAAGCTTTCTTT. This codes for CSARNRQNTEAFF.

A few counts support this clonotype. The chain carries TRBV7-8 and TRBJ2-1, with 7 bases that match TRBD1. CDR3 length: 15 residues. Per the germline V gene, CDR1 is SGHVS and CDR2 is FQNEAQ. V dropped 6 bases and J dropped 6; count of bases not matched to a gene: 11. The DNA for the CDR3 is TGTGCCAGCAGTGCCGACAGGGTACCTTTCAATGAGCAGTTCTTC. It is translated as CASSADRVPFNEQFF.